A selection of T cell receptor beta chains follows, all from one sample in a study of beta chain features in type 1 diabetes. Only in-frame clones appear in the TCRdb table, and some are missing; sequencing was by immunoSEQ multiplex PCR. Of about 320,000 clones in the sample, about 14% were seen once. The source material was central memory CD4+ T cells from blood. Receptors originate from a man aged 25 to 40 in good health. CDR3s include the opening cysteine and the closing phenylalanine or tryptophan. The D gene is left open where the match is weak. Size values are once, few and many counts, or a class for expanded clones, and some rows have none.

TRBV11-2	.	TRBJ2-3	few	14	TGTGCCAGCAGCTTAGAAGTCAGCACAGATACGCAGTATTTT	CASSLEVSTDTQYF
TRBV19	.	TRBJ1-2	.	11	TGTGCCAGTACGGACGACTATGGCTACACCTTC	CASTDDYGYTF
TRBV6-6	.	TRBJ2-6	few	15	TGTGCCAGCAGTTACCTAGGTACTGGGGCCAACGTCCTGACTTTC	CASSYLGTGANVLTF
TRBV10-3	.	TRBJ2-3	many	15	TGTGCCATCAGTGAACGGAATGTTAACACAGATACGCAGTATTTT	CAISERNVNTDTQYF
TRBV30	.	TRBJ1-2	few	13	TGTGCCGGAGGGCGGCAGACTAACTATGGCTACACCTTC	CAGGRQTNYGYTF
TRBV6-5	.	TRBJ1-1	few	12	TGTGCCAGCAGTGAAGAGGGGCGTAAAGCTTTCTTT	CASSEEGRKAFF
TRBV7-2	.	TRBJ2-2	.	15	TGTGCCAGCAGCTTAGGGCCAGGGTTGGACGGGGAGCTGTTTTTT	CASSLGPGLDGELFF
TRBV4-1	TRBD2	TRBJ2-2	many	17	TGCGCCAGCAGCCAAGAACACGGAGCGGGAGTCACCGGGGAGCTGTTTTTT	CASSQEHGAGVTGELFF
TRBV27	TRBD1	TRBJ2-7	.	16	TGTGCCAGCAGTCCCCTTCCGGGACAGGGAGGCTACGAGCAGTACTTC	CASSPLPGQGGYEQYF
TRBV7-2	TRBD1	TRBJ2-7	many	14	TGTGCCAGCAGCTATCGACAGGGCGCGGTGGAGCAGTACTTC	CASSYRQGAVEQYF
TRBV18	TRBD1	TRBJ2-1	many	14	TGTGCCAGCTCACCAAGGACAGGGATCAATGAGCAGTTCTTC	CASSPRTGINEQFF
TRBV7-2	TRBD1	TRBJ2-5	.	14	TGTGCCAGCAGCTTAGGGGGACAGGCCAAGACCCAGTACTTC	CASSLGGQAKTQYF
TRBV6-5	.	TRBJ1-3	few	16	TGTGCCAGCAGTTACTCGATGGGACTCTCTGGAAACACCATATATTTT	CASSYSMGLSGNTIYF
TRBV19	TRBD1	TRBJ2-3	few	14	TGTGCCAGTAAGGAGACAGGGGGCACAGATACGCAGTATTTT	CASKETGGTDTQYF
TRBV10-3	TRBD1	TRBJ2-7	.	12	TGTGCCACCCGACAGGGCCCCTACGAGCAGTACTTC	CATRQGPYEQYF
TRBV6-5	.	TRBJ1-2	.	14	TGTGCCAGCAGCCGTTTCAGGGAGGCCTATGGCTACACCTTC	CASSRFREAYGYTF
TRBV5-4	TRBD2	TRBJ2-2	.	16	TGTGCCAGCAGCTTAGGCAGCGGGGGGAACACCGGGGAGCTGTTTTTT	CASSLGSGGNTGELFF
TRBV7-6	.	TRBJ1-6	once	15	TGTGCCAGCAGCTCGAATGGGCCCCCCAATTCACCCCTCCACTTT	CASSSNGPPNSPLHF
TRBV9	TRBD1	TRBJ1-1	few	15	TGTGCCAGCAGCGGCCGAAGGGGGCTCGGCACTGAAGCTTTCTTT	CASSGRRGLGTEAFF
TRBV5-6	.	TRBJ2-3	.	18	TGTGCCAGCAGCTGGGGCATGAGCGGACCGACCTTCACAGATACGCAGTATTTT	CASSWGMSGPTFTDTQYF
TRBV9	TRBD1	TRBJ1-2	once	17	TGTGCCAGCAGCGTAGCTGCCGGGACAGGGGGTGACTATGGCTACACCTTC	CASSVAAGTGGDYGYTF
TRBV5-4	.	TRBJ1-1	few	16	TGTGCCAGCAGCTTCGGCGGGACGGGCGTGAACACTGAAGCTTTCTTT	CASSFGGTGVNTEAFF
TRBV7-2	.	TRBJ1-1	.	12	TGTGCCAGCAGCTCCCACAACACTGAAGCTTTCTTT	CASSSHNTEAFF
TRBV29-1	.	TRBJ1-1	few	14	TGCAGCGTTGAAGCCCATGGGGGTAACACTGAAGCTTTCTTT	CSVEAHGGNTEAFF
TRBV7-3	.	TRBJ1-1	few	13	TGTGCCAGCAGCCCCAGTGAGCCCACTGAAGCTTTCTTT	CASSPSEPTEAFF
TRBV27	.	TRBJ2-3	.	15	TGTGCCAGCAGTTTAGAGGGGCCACCCACAGATACGCAGTATTTT	CASSLEGPPTDTQYF
TRBV4-3	.	TRBJ2-3	.	15	TGCGCCAGCAGCCAAGATAACAGGGAGGGAGATACGCAGTATTTT	CASSQDNREGDTQYF
TRBV11-2	.	TRBJ1-2	.	12	TGTGCCAGCAGCCCCTCCGGTTGGGGCTACACCTTC	CASSPSGWGYTF
TRBV27	.	TRBJ2-3	few	13	TGTGCCAGCAGTTTAAAGAGGACGGATACGCAGTATTTT	CASSLKRTDTQYF
TRBV5-1	.	TRBJ2-7	few	13	TGCGCCAGCAGTGCGGAGGGGTCCTACGAGCAGTACTTC	CASSAEGSYEQYF
TRBV7-8	TRBD1	TRBJ2-1	.	15	TGTGCCAGCAGCCCCAGACAGGGCCAAAACAATGAGCAGTTCTTC	CASSPRQGQNNEQFF
TRBV5-8	TRBD2	TRBJ2-1	few	15	TGTGCCAGCTACGCCGGGACTAGCGTGTACAATGAGCAGTTCTTC	CASYAGTSVYNEQFF
TRBV5-1	TRBD2	TRBJ2-2	.	16	TGCGCCAGCAGCTCCGCAGTGGTAGCGGGGACCGGGGAGCTGTTTTTT	CASSSAVVAGTGELFF
TRBV7-2	TRBD2	TRBJ2-3	few	15	TGTGCCAGCAGCACGGGACTAGCCAACGCAGATACGCAGTATTTT	CASSTGLANADTQYF
TRBV27	TRBD1	TRBJ1-3	.	16	TGTGCCAGCAACCCCGACAGGGAGAGAATTGGAAACACCATATATTTT	CASNPDRERIGNTIYF
TRBV7-2	.	TRBJ1-5	many	15	TGTGCCAGCAGCTTAGTTAGGACAACGAATCAGCCCCAGCATTTT	CASSLVRTTNQPQHF
TRBV11-2	.	TRBJ2-3	.	15	TGTGCCAGCACCGGGGGACTCCGGCCCACAGATACGCAGTATTTT	CASTGGLRPTDTQYF
TRBV7-2	TRBD1	TRBJ1-2	few	14	TGTGCCAGCAGCTCAGGGGGCGCATTGGCTGGCTACACCTTC	CASSSGGALAGYTF
TRBV2	.	TRBJ1-5	few	12	TGTGCCAGCATGGGTTTACATCAGCCCCAGCATTTT	CASMGLHQPQHF
TRBV16	.	TRBJ1-4	many	14	TGTGCCAGCAGCCCTGCGGTGACTAATGAAAAACTGTTTTTT	CASSPAVTNEKLFF
TRBV7-6	.	TRBJ1-1	.	11	TGTGCCAGCAGCCCCTTGCCGGTGGCTTTCTTT	CASSPLPVAFF
TRBV19	.	TRBJ1-5	few	16	TGTGCCAGTAGTATTGGAGGCAGGGGTTCGGGACAGCCCCAGCATTTT	CASSIGGRGSGQPQHF
TRBV5-5	.	TRBJ2-3	.	14	TGTGCCAGCAGCTTCGGCTCCCCCACAGATACGCAGTATTTT	CASSFGSPTDTQYF
TRBV2	.	TRBJ2-7	many	14	TGTGCCAGCAGGAATGACAGGAACTCCTACGAGCAGTACTTC	CASRNDRNSYEQYF
TRBV4-1	.	TRBJ1-3	.	13	TGCGCCAGCAGCCAAGAAGTACGAAACACCATATATTTT	CASSQEVRNTIYF
TRBV6-5	TRBD1	TRBJ1-2	.	14	TGTGCCAGCACAAGGACAGGACGGCCCTATGGCTACACCTTC	CASTRTGRPYGYTF
TRBV29-1	.	TRBJ1-2	.	10	TGCAGCGTTGAAGAGGCTGGCTACACCTTC	CSVEEAGYTF
TRBV6-1	TRBD2	TRBJ2-1	few	13	TGTGCCAGCGAACGCGGGAGTTACAATGAGCAGTTCTTC	CASERGSYNEQFF